The 25 T cell receptor beta chains given below trace back to one sample, sequenced in a study of Ad26.COV2.S vaccination and SARS-CoV-2 variants (dated by TCRdb to the early 2020s). The method was the immunoSEQ multiplex PCR assay. What TCRdb holds here is the immuneACCESS table cut down to in-frame rearrangements. Part of the clones is not present; checked against another copy, under half of the missing clones reflect an unresolved V gene, and the others are unexplained. The sample records under 550,000 clones, over 75% of which are singletons. 9.5% to 15% of the sample comes from the top ten. The treatment or condition label for this specimen denotes: approximately 18 received Ad26.COV2.S at low or high dose, single or two shots; 5 received placebo; per-sample allocation not given. Repertoires of vaccine and placebo recipients were sequenced from samples taken on day 63 after the first injection.

The sample in question was peripheral blood, obtained in a trial of Ad26.COV2.S vaccine versus placebo. Receptor source: a person aged 18-65 years who received the Ad26.COV2.S COVID-19 vaccine or a placebo.

This clone has only one observation. The chain combines TRBV15 with TRBJ2-5, with D perhaps matching TRBD1 or TRBD2 (5 bases each). The CDR3 has 14 residues. Germline V lookup: CDR1 LNHNV, CDR2 YYDKDF (reference sequence). Trimming removed 3 bases from V and 3 bases from J, with 11 bases in between. CDR3 in amino acids: CATSRNQGEETQYF. CDR3 nucleotides: TGTGCCACCAGCAGGAACCAGGGAGAAGAGACCCAGTACTTC.

This chain joins TRBV4-3 and TRBJ2-1; no clear D gene. The CDR3 consists of 11 residues. V shed 4 bases and J shed 10 bases, with 8 bases lying between them. Germline V gene sequence: CDR1 LGHNA, CDR2 YSLEER. CDR3 nucleotides: TGCGCCAGCAGCCCCCCCAGGGAGCAGTTCTTC. Translated: CASSPPREQFF.

This clone was found once. CDR3 amino acids: CASSFPGQNYGYTF. The DNA of the CDR3 is TGTGCCAGCAGCTTCCCGGGACAGAACTATGGCTACACCTTC. The V call is TRBV7-9, the J call TRBJ1-2; 7 bases fit TRBD1. Germline V lookup: CDR1 SEHNR, CDR2 FQNEAQ (reference sequence). The CDR3 loop spans 14 amino acids. After removal of 3 bases from V and 2 bases from J, the junction contained 3 bases not matched to a gene.

The chain carries TRBV30 and TRBJ1-2; 11 nucleotides agree with TRBD1. Looked up from germline, CDR1 is GTSNPN and CDR2 is SVGIG (reference sequence). V was clipped by 5 bases and J by 7 bases; unmatched bases: 3. This CDR3 comprises 12 residues. CDR3 in DNA: TGTGCCTGGGGACAGGGGGCTTTTGGCTACACCTTC. Residues: CAWGQGAFGYTF.

The chain uses TRBV29-1 and TRBJ2-3; 7 bases are shared with TRBD1. CDR1 and CDR2 from the germline V gene are SQVTM and ANQGSEA. V was pared by 3 bases and J by 1 base, with 7 bases of the junction left unmatched. The CDR3 extends over 15 amino acids. In DNA, the CDR3 is TGCAGCGTTGATTACAGGGGATGGGGCACAGATACGCAGTATTTT. This sequence encodes CSVDYRGWGTDTQYF.

The J gene is TRBJ1-5, the V gene TRBV7-9; possible D gene TRBD1, 6 bases. Trimming left V 7 bases short and J 4 bases short, with 11 bases between. Per germline, CDR1 SEHNR and CDR2 FQNEAQ (reference sequence). The CDR3 is made up of 13 amino acids. The DNA for the CDR3 is TGTGCCAGCACCCCAGGGGAAAATCAGCCCCAGCATTTT. This codes for CASTPGENQPQHF. Combining the CDR3 with reference TRBV7-9 and TRBJ1-5 gives the whole variable domain DTGVSQNPRHKITKRGQNVTFRCDPISEHNRLYWYRQTLGQGPEFLTYFQNEAQLEKSRLLSDRFSAERPKGSFSTLEIQRTEQGDSAMYLCASTPGENQPQHFGDGTRLSIL.

This clone was recorded once. The CDR3 is CASSPPSISSGEQYF. In DNA, the CDR3 is TGTGCCAGCTCACCACCGTCTATTAGCAGTGGGGAGCAGTACTTC. The chain links TRBV18 to TRBJ2-7; no reliable D call. The germline V gene has CDR1 KGHSH and CDR2 LQKENI. V was trimmed by 0 bases and J by 7 bases, leaving 16 bases between them. This CDR3 is built from 15 residues.

Points on this clone: Different DNA sequences within this sample yield the same CDR3. V and J are TRBV27 and TRBJ2-7; TRBD1 aligns across 7 bases. With 4 bases clipped from V and 3 bases from J, the junction kept 3 bases outside the gene matches. This CDR3 is 13 amino acids long. Germline-derived CDR1 and CDR2 are MNHEY and SMNVEV (reference sequence). CDR3 amino acids: CASSYRGGYEQYF. CDR3 in DNA: TGTGCCAGCAGTTACAGGGGCGGCTACGAGCAGTACTTC.

This chain joins TRBV7-3 and TRBJ2-1; 10 bases map to TRBD2. The trim removed 5 bases at V and 9 bases at J, leaving 10 bases unmatched. Germline lookup yields CDR1 SGHTA and CDR2 FQGTGA. The CDR3 contains 15 residues. The CDR3 spells CASSPGLAERSEQFF. In nucleotides, the CDR3 is TGTGCCAGCAGCCCAGGACTAGCGGAGCGGAGTGAGCAGTTCTTC.

This chain links TRBV12-3 or TRBV12-4 with TRBJ2-1; tentatively, D is TRBD2 (6 bases). V lost 5 bases and J 9 bases, leaving 14 bases between the germline ends. There are 13 residues in the CDR3. The chain's CDR3 is CASSRQTSLEQFF. CDR3 in DNA: TGTGCCAGCAGTCGGCAGACTAGTCTTGAGCAGTTCTTC.

The chain is built from TRBV18 and TRBJ1-3, with D uncertain. The CDR3 is 16 residues long. Germline CDR1 and CDR2: KGHSH and LQKENI. With 6 bases removed from V and 0 bases from J, the gap between germline ends came to 15 bases. In DNA, the CDR3 is TGTGCCAGCTCGAATCTGGAGGTATACTCTGGAAACACCATATATTTT. Its translation is CASSNLEVYSGNTIYF.

The gene calls are TRBV2 and TRBJ1-2; 10 nucleotides align to TRBD1. The germline V gene encodes CDR1 SNHLY and CDR2 FYNNEI. V lost 0 bases to trimming and J lost 7 bases; unmatched junction nucleotides: 2. CDR3 length equals 14 residues. The CDR3 sequence: CASSEAGQGTGYTF. The CDR3 bases are TGTGCCAGCAGTGAAGCGGGACAGGGGACTGGCTACACCTTC.

This chain links TRBV7-6 with TRBJ2-1, with TRBD2 matching over 9 bases. CDR1 and CDR2 (germline): SGHVS, FNYEAQ. The length of the CDR3 is 18 residues. The ends lost 3 bases at V and 0 bases at J; junction bases unmatched: 9. CDR3 region: CASSLGALAGPSYNEQFF. CDR3 nucleotides: TGTGCCAGCAGCTTGGGGGCACTAGCGGGTCCCTCCTACAATGAGCAGTTCTTC.

This chain connects TRBV6-6 to TRBJ2-7; D is unclear. CDR1 MNHNY and CDR2 SVGAGI come from the germline V gene (reference sequence). V lost 6 bases and J 2 bases, leaving 14 bases between the germline ends. The CDR3 loop spans 14 amino acids. The CDR3 DNA sequence: TGTGCCAGCAGCCGGACCCTCAACCCCTACGAGCAGTACTTC. This gives the protein CASSRTLNPYEQYF.

The V gene is TRBV6-1, the J gene TRBJ1-2, with D uncertain. Germline assignment: CDR1 MNHNS and CDR2 SASEGT. This CDR3 has 14 residues. The ends were cut back, 2 bases at V and 7 bases at J, with 14 bases in the middle. CDR3 sequence reads: CASSEWAGRSGYTF. CDR3 coding DNA: TGTGCCAGCAGTGAATGGGCGGGGAGGTCTGGCTACACCTTC.

The chain employs TRBV20-1 and TRBJ2-2; weak D call: TRBD2 (6 bases). V was clipped by 3 bases and J by 1 base, with 9 bases between them. The CDR3 totals 14 residues. Germline assignment: CDR1 DFQATT and CDR2 SNEGSKA (reference sequence). CDR3 nucleotide sequence: TGCAGTGCTAGTCAGGGAGGGAACACCGGGGAGCTGTTTTTT. Translated, it gives CSASQGGNTGELFF.

The genes are TRBV28 and TRBJ2-7; no clear D. Germline values: CDR1 MDHEN, CDR2 SYDVKM. Trimming took 1 base from V and 4 from J, leaving 11 bases between them. The length of the CDR3 is 14 residues. The CDR3 protein is CASSLYDMGYEQYF. The CDR3 nucleotides read TGTGCCAGCAGTTTATATGATATGGGTTACGAGCAGTACTTC.

This clone was counted between two and nine times. The V gene is TRBV6-2 or TRBV6-3, the J gene TRBJ2-2, with a possible D match to TRBD2 (6 bases). Germline V gene data show CDR1 as MNHEY and CDR2 as SVGEGT. This CDR3 spans 15 amino acids. V dropped 0 bases and J dropped 6 bases, with 11 bases sitting between them. The CDR3 DNA reads as TGTGCCAGCAGTTACTCGAGGTCTAGCGCCGGGGAGCTGTTTTTT. Protein sequence: CASSYSRSSAGELFF.

The chain recombines TRBV3-1 (or the pseudogene TRBV3-2) with TRBJ2-1; 11 nucleotides line up with TRBD2. Unmatched junction bases numbered 11, after V lost 2 bases and J lost 5 bases. The CDR3 consists of 18 residues. The germline V gene has CDR1 LGHDT and CDR2 YNNKEL (reference sequence). CDR3 coding DNA: TGTGCCAGCAGCCAACTCCGCCCCGGGACTAGCGGCAACAATGAGCAGTTCTTC. The encoded protein is CASSQLRPGTSGNNEQFF.

The J gene is TRBJ1-4, the V gene TRBV6-5, with 7 bases fitting TRBD1. The CDR3 covers 13 residues. Per the germline V gene, CDR1 is MNHEY and CDR2 is SVGAGI. V was clipped by 5 bases and J by 7 bases; unmatched bases: 4. The CDR3 region is CASSPTGFEKLFF. The DNA for the CDR3 is TGTGCCAGCAGTCCGACAGGGTTTGAAAAACTGTTTTTT.

The J gene is TRBJ1-3, the V gene TRBV9, with D unclear. Germline assignment: CDR1 SGDLS and CDR2 YYNGEE. V lost 5 bases, J lost 0 bases, and 9 bases lay in between. The CDR3 is 14 amino acids. The CDR3 coding sequence is TGTGCCAGCAGGGGCCAGAGCTCTGGAAACACCATATATTTT. It translates to CASRGQSSGNTIYF.

This chain connects TRBV4-3 to TRBJ1-5; D not certain. Per the germline V gene, CDR1 is LGHNA and CDR2 is YSLEER. The CDR3 is made up of 14 amino acids. Trimming pared 2 bases from V and 7 bases from J, leaving 12 bases between. The CDR3 loop reads CASSQIVGWQPQHF. The CDR3 nucleotides read TGCGCCAGCAGCCAAATCGTGGGGTGGCAGCCCCAGCATTTT.

This rearrangement joins TRBV25-1 to TRBJ1-6; 7 nucleotides line up with TRBD1. The germline gives CDR1 MGHDK, CDR2 SYGVNS. V was pared by 2 bases and J by 8 bases, with 6 bases of the junction left unmatched. This CDR3 is 15 amino acids long. CDR3 residues: CASSEAGRGYSPLHF. The CDR3 DNA reads as TGTGCCAGCAGTGAAGCGGGCAGGGGGTATTCACCCCTCCACTTT. The full variable domain, completed using reference TRBV25-1 and TRBJ1-6, is EADIYQTPRYLVIGTGKKITLECSQTMGHDKMYWYQQDPGMELHLIHYSYGVNSTEKGDLSSESTVSRIRTEHFPLTLESARPSHTSQYLCASSEAGRGYSPLHFGNGTRLTVT.

This chain links TRBV15 with TRBJ1-5; 7 bases match TRBD1. CDR3 length equals 17 residues. The germline CDR1 and CDR2 sequences are LNHNV and YYDKDF (reference sequence). J gave up 9 bases and V 1 base, and 15 bases lay outside the gene matches. The CDR3: CATSRASTGTVVWPQHF. The CDR3 DNA is TGTGCCACCAGCAGAGCATCTACCGGGACAGTAGTTTGGCCCCAGCATTTT. The whole variable domain, filled in from reference TRBV15 and TRBJ1-5, reads DAMVIQNPRYQVTQFGKPVTLSCSQTLNHNVMYWYQQKSSQAPKLLFHYYDKDFNNEADTPDNFQSRRPNTSFCFLDIRSPGLGDTAMYLCATSRASTGTVVWPQHFGDGTRLSIL.

This clone turned up a few times. The rearrangement links TRBV5-6 to TRBJ1-5; D unclear. Germline V gene sequence: CDR1 SGHDT, CDR2 YYEEEE. Between the trimmed V and J ends, which lost 4 bases and 3 bases, there was a span of 5 bases. The CDR3 totals 12 residues. DNA of the CDR3: TGTGCCAGCAGCCGCCCCAATCAGCCCCAGCATTTT. The encoded protein is CASSRPNQPQHF.